A selection of T cell receptor beta chains follows, all from one sample in a study of T-cell memory formation after mild COVID-19. TCRdb reanalysed the 5' RACE reads using MiXCR and keeps one entry per CDR3 protein. The repertoire holds roughly 240,000 distinct CDR3 sequences, with 15% to 17% as singletons. The source material was PBMCs or a T cell subset sorted from them (not recorded which). The source is an adult woman who had mild COVID-19 (a few samples of this study predate the infection). Cell type and time point are not known. Both conserved end residues are part of each CDR3. A D gene is named only where the DNA matches it firmly. Size values are once, few and many counts, or a class for expanded clones, and some rows have none.

CDR3nt: TGTGCCAGCAGTCGGACTAGCGGGGGGTCGAGTGAGACCCAGTACTTC
CDR3aa: CASSRTSGGSSETQYF
d_gene: TRBD2
abundance: -
v_gene: TRBV27
j_gene: TRBJ2-5

CDR3nt: TGTGCCAGCAGCCTCCGACCGGATGGCTACACCTTC
CDR3aa: CASSLRPDGYTF
d_gene: -
abundance: -
v_gene: TRBV5-6
j_gene: TRBJ1-2

CDR3nt: TGTGCCTGGAACCGCAGGGAGAGGGATACGCAGTATTTT
CDR3aa: CAWNRRERDTQYF
d_gene: -
abundance: -
v_gene: TRBV30
j_gene: TRBJ2-3

CDR3nt: TGCGCCAGCAGCCGACGGGACAGGGCCTCCCTCGGGAACACCGGGGAGCTGTTTTTT
CDR3aa: CASSRRDRASLGNTGELFF
d_gene: TRBD1
abundance: few
v_gene: TRBV4-1
j_gene: TRBJ2-2

CDR3nt: TGTGCCAGCTGGGGAGACAGCCTCCGAGAGACCCAGTACTTC
CDR3aa: CASWGDSLRETQYF
d_gene: -
abundance: -
v_gene: TRBV6-1
j_gene: TRBJ2-5

CDR3nt: TGTGCCAGCAGCTTAAGAGCGGGGTCCTCTGGGGCCAACGTCCTGACTTTC
CDR3aa: CASSLRAGSSGANVLTF
d_gene: TRBD2
abundance: few
v_gene: TRBV7-3
j_gene: TRBJ2-6

CDR3nt: TGTGCCAGCAGCTTCCGCGACAGGGGGCGCTACGAGCAGTACTTC
CDR3aa: CASSFRDRGRYEQYF
d_gene: TRBD1
abundance: many
v_gene: TRBV5-4
j_gene: TRBJ2-7

CDR3nt: TGTGCCAGCAGCGTCACAGGGTTTAATTCACCCCTCCACTTT
CDR3aa: CASSVTGFNSPLHF
d_gene: -
abundance: few
v_gene: TRBV6-2/TRBV6-3
j_gene: TRBJ1-6

CDR3nt: TGTGCCAGCAGCTCAGGAGGACAGGGACGATCAAATGGCTACACCTTC
CDR3aa: CASSSGGQGRSNGYTF
d_gene: TRBD1
abundance: -
v_gene: TRBV7-2
j_gene: TRBJ1-2

CDR3nt: TGCGCCAGCAGCCAAGGGCAGGGGTCGGCCTACGAGCAGTACTTC
CDR3aa: CASSQGQGSAYEQYF
d_gene: -
abundance: -
v_gene: TRBV4-1
j_gene: TRBJ2-7

CDR3nt: TGTGCCACCAGCGCCGGGTCAGGGAACACAGATACGCAGTATTTT
CDR3aa: CATSAGSGNTDTQYF
d_gene: -
abundance: -
v_gene: TRBV24-1
j_gene: TRBJ2-3

CDR3nt: TGTGCCAGCAGCCAGCGGGGGGGATCTTTCTATGGCTACACCTTC
CDR3aa: CASSQRGGSFYGYTF
d_gene: -
abundance: few
v_gene: TRBV27
j_gene: TRBJ1-2

CDR3nt: TGTGCCAGCAGCCTCCGGACACCCGAGGCCGGGGAGCTGTTTTTT
CDR3aa: CASSLRTPEAGELFF
d_gene: -
abundance: few
v_gene: TRBV7-9
j_gene: TRBJ2-2

CDR3nt: TGTGCCAGCAGCCCGAGGCGGTTTTCGGGGGCCAACGTCCTGACTTTC
CDR3aa: CASSPRRFSGANVLTF
d_gene: -
abundance: -
v_gene: TRBV7-2
j_gene: TRBJ2-6

CDR3nt: TGTGCCAGCAGCTCCTCCGGGACAGGGATCATAGATACGCAGTATTTT
CDR3aa: CASSSSGTGIIDTQYF
d_gene: TRBD1
abundance: few
v_gene: TRBV7-3
j_gene: TRBJ2-3

CDR3nt: TGTGCCAGCAGCCGCGCAGGGACGAACACTGAAGCTTTCTTT
CDR3aa: CASSRAGTNTEAFF
d_gene: -
abundance: -
v_gene: TRBV3-1
j_gene: TRBJ1-1

CDR3nt: TGTGCCACCCGGGGGCGGGAGGGCACAGATACGCAGTATTTT
CDR3aa: CATRGREGTDTQYF
d_gene: TRBD2
abundance: -
v_gene: TRBV6-2/TRBV6-3
j_gene: TRBJ2-3

CDR3nt: TGTGCCAGCAGCGTAACCGGGACTAGCGGCGAGCAGTACTTC
CDR3aa: CASSVTGTSGEQYF
d_gene: TRBD2
abundance: many
v_gene: TRBV9
j_gene: TRBJ2-7

CDR3nt: TGTGCCAGCAGCCCCACGGACGGGTACGAGCAGTACTTC
CDR3aa: CASSPTDGYEQYF
d_gene: -
abundance: -
v_gene: TRBV7-6
j_gene: TRBJ2-7

CDR3nt: TGTGCCAGCAGCGAAGACAGGGGATTCGGCTACACCTTC
CDR3aa: CASSEDRGFGYTF
d_gene: TRBD1
abundance: few
v_gene: TRBV9
j_gene: TRBJ1-2

CDR3nt: TGCAGTGCTAGAGCTAACTATGGCTACACCTTC
CDR3aa: CSARANYGYTF
d_gene: -
abundance: many
v_gene: TRBV20-1
j_gene: TRBJ1-2

CDR3nt: TGTGCCAGCAGCCTAGGGGGGAACCCTAAAGAGACCCAGTACTTC
CDR3aa: CASSLGGNPKETQYF
d_gene: -
abundance: -
v_gene: TRBV7-3
j_gene: TRBJ2-5

CDR3nt: TGTGCCAGCAGCCCGGGGCAGGGGGCACGGGGCTACACCTTC
CDR3aa: CASSPGQGARGYTF
d_gene: TRBD1
abundance: few
v_gene: TRBV7-9
j_gene: TRBJ1-2

CDR3nt: TGTGCCAGCAGCTTGGCCCCACAGGGCCCCTACGAGCAGTACTTC
CDR3aa: CASSLAPQGPYEQYF
d_gene: -
abundance: -
v_gene: TRBV5-5
j_gene: TRBJ2-7

CDR3nt: TGTGCCAGCAGCCACGACAGGGATCAGCCCCAGCATTTT
CDR3aa: CASSHDRDQPQHF
d_gene: TRBD1
abundance: few
v_gene: TRBV7-9
j_gene: TRBJ1-5

CDR3nt: TGCGCCAGCAGCCCACGACTCCGGGACAATGAAGCTTTCTTT
CDR3aa: CASSPRLRDNEAFF
d_gene: -
abundance: few
v_gene: TRBV4-1
j_gene: TRBJ1-1

CDR3nt: TGCGCCAGCAGCTTGGGGGTCCGGTTCCTACTGAACACTGAAGCTTTCTTT
CDR3aa: CASSLGVRFLLNTEAFF
d_gene: -
abundance: -
v_gene: TRBV5-1
j_gene: TRBJ1-1

CDR3nt: TGTGCCAGCAGCCAAGACCCCGGGGGCTCTAGCACAGATACGCAGTATTTT
CDR3aa: CASSQDPGGSSTDTQYF
d_gene: -
abundance: few
v_gene: TRBV4-2
j_gene: TRBJ2-3

CDR3nt: TGTGCCACCAGTGATTTGCGGCTAGCGGGAGGGATTTGTTCCTACAATGAGCAGTTCTTC
CDR3aa: CATSDLRLAGGICSYNEQFF
d_gene: TRBD2
abundance: -
v_gene: TRBV24-1
j_gene: TRBJ2-1

CDR3nt: TGCGCCAGCAGCTATGGGACAGGGGGCTACAATGAGCAGTTCTTC
CDR3aa: CASSYGTGGYNEQFF
d_gene: TRBD1
abundance: few
v_gene: TRBV5-1
j_gene: TRBJ2-1

CDR3nt: TGTGCCAGCAGTGCCCCCCCAGCTACTGAAGCTTTCTTT
CDR3aa: CASSAPPATEAFF
d_gene: -
abundance: -
v_gene: TRBV6-1
j_gene: TRBJ1-1

CDR3nt: TGTGCCACCAGCAGAGATCCACGGCTCGGTTGGGGAGCTAACTATGGCTACACCTTC
CDR3aa: CATSRDPRLGWGANYGYTF
d_gene: -
abundance: -
v_gene: TRBV15
j_gene: TRBJ1-2

CDR3nt: TGTGCCAGCAGTTTGCGGGACAGGGGAAGCAATCAGCCCCAGCATTTT
CDR3aa: CASSLRDRGSNQPQHF
d_gene: TRBD1
abundance: few
v_gene: TRBV12-3/TRBV12-4
j_gene: TRBJ1-5

CDR3nt: TGTGCCAGCAGTGACGGGACTAGCGGGAGGTCTTCCTACAATGAGCAGTTCTTC
CDR3aa: CASSDGTSGRSSYNEQFF
d_gene: TRBD2
abundance: -
v_gene: TRBV6-2/TRBV6-3
j_gene: TRBJ2-1

CDR3nt: TGTGCCACCAGTGATAACTTGAGCTACGAGCAGTACTTC
CDR3aa: CATSDNLSYEQYF
d_gene: -
abundance: many
v_gene: TRBV24-1
j_gene: TRBJ2-7

CDR3nt: TGTGCCAGCACCCCCTCTGGGGCCAACGTCCTGACTTTC
CDR3aa: CASTPSGANVLTF
d_gene: -
abundance: -
v_gene: TRBV12-3/TRBV12-4
j_gene: TRBJ2-6